The 9 T cell receptor beta chains below come from one sample, sequenced in a study of blood T cell repertoires in COVID-19 (dated by TCRdb to 2020 to 2021). Library preparation was by the immunoSEQ multiplex PCR assay. TCRdb re-hosts the immuneACCESS table, in-frame sequences only. Its copies lack some clones; in the studies checked, an unresolved V gene accounts for under half of them, and the cause for the rest is not known. The sample data list some 300,000 clones, and roughly 86% of these were observed just once. 2.5% to 3.5% of the sample comes from the top ten. The sequenced sample consisted of PBMCs or T cells enriched from blood (not recorded which). The receptors shown here come from a woman aged 45-60 years who had been exposed to COVID-19.

This clone was counted a single time. CDR3 in DNA: TGTGCCAGCAGTTTGGGATTAGCGGGGGATAGCACAGATACGCAGTATTTT. This codes for CASSLGLAGDSTDTQYF. The rearrangement joins TRBV28 to TRBJ2-3; 9 nucleotides align to TRBD2. Germline values: CDR1 MDHEN, CDR2 SYDVKM. The V gene end was trimmed by 3 bases and the J gene end by 0 bases; junction bases not matched to a gene: 7. The CDR3 runs to 17 residues.

This chain links TRBV30 with TRBJ1-1; D unresolved. Germline lookup yields CDR1 GTSNPN and CDR2 SVGIG (reference sequence). The CDR3 has 12 residues. V lost 3 bases and J lost 5, with 10 bases in between. The CDR3 region is CAWSPTITEAFF. The CDR3 region has the DNA TGTGCCTGGAGCCCAACAATAACTGAAGCTTTCTTT.

This rearrangement joins TRBV15 to TRBJ1-5; 9 bases agree with TRBD1. The CDR3 length is 20 residues. V lost 1 base to trimming and J lost 2 bases; unmatched junction nucleotides: 15. Germline loops: CDR1 LNHNV, CDR2 YYDKDF (reference sequence). The CDR3 sequence: CATSRAWGTGFVIGNQPQHF. The CDR3 bases are TGTGCCACCAGCAGAGCTTGGGGGACAGGGTTCGTTATCGGCAATCAGCCCCAGCATTTT.

This sequence joins TRBV28 and TRBJ1-5, with D possibly matching TRBD1 (5 bases). The CDR3 contains 12 residues. V lost 6 bases and J lost 5, with 8 bases in between. The germline CDR1 and CDR2 sequences are MDHEN and SYDVKM. CDR3 in amino acids: CASRTGDQPQHF. The CDR3 DNA is TGTGCCAGCAGGACGGGGGATCAGCCCCAGCATTTT.

V gene TRBV4-1 combines with J gene TRBJ1-6; 7 nucleotides line up with TRBD1. The CDR3 has 16 residues. Trimming removed 3 bases from V and 4 bases from J; junction bases left unmatched: 6. Germline CDR1 MGHRA, CDR2 YSYEKL. The CDR3 nucleotides are TGCGCCAGCAGCCATGTTGGACAGGATTATAATTCACCCCTCCACTTT. Translating gives CASSHVGQDYNSPLHF.

This rearrangement joins TRBV28 to TRBJ2-1, with 7 bases that match TRBD2. J gave up 5 bases and V 5 bases, and 12 bases lay outside the gene matches. CDR1 is MDHEN, CDR2 SYDVKM, per germline. This CDR3 is built from 16 residues. The CDR3 region is CASSPPLLAPHNEQFF. The DNA of the CDR3 is TGTGCCAGCAGTCCTCCTTTACTAGCGCCACACAATGAGCAGTTCTTC.

The chain is built from TRBV30 and TRBJ2-3; D is perhaps TRBD2 (6 bases). This CDR3 region has 13 residues. The germline V and J ends were trimmed by 3 bases and 9 bases, with 16 bases remaining between them. Germline CDR1 reads GTSNPN; CDR2 reads SVGIG (reference sequence). As DNA, the CDR3 is TGTGCCTGGAGCCGCGGGGACGGAGTGACGCAGTATTTT. Its translation is CAWSRGDGVTQYF.

V is TRBV28 and J is TRBJ2-1; 8 bases are shared with TRBD2. V shed 6 bases and J 4 bases; nucleotides not matched to a gene: 11. Germline V gene sequence: CDR1 MDHEN, CDR2 SYDVKM. This CDR3 spans 16 amino acids. The CDR3 region is CASRLSSGEIYNEQFF. The DNA of the CDR3 is TGTGCCAGCAGGTTGAGTAGCGGGGAGATATACAATGAGCAGTTCTTC.

The V and J genes are TRBV28 and TRBJ1-3; D unresolved. In germline, CDR1 is MDHEN, CDR2 SYDVKM. V was shortened by 7 bases and J by 4 bases, with 20 bases between the two germline ends. CDR3 length: 16 residues. The CDR3 coding sequence is TGTGCCAGCACTCCCCCCGGGAGGGTTGGGGGAAACACCATATATTTT. Protein: CASTPPGRVGGNTIYF.